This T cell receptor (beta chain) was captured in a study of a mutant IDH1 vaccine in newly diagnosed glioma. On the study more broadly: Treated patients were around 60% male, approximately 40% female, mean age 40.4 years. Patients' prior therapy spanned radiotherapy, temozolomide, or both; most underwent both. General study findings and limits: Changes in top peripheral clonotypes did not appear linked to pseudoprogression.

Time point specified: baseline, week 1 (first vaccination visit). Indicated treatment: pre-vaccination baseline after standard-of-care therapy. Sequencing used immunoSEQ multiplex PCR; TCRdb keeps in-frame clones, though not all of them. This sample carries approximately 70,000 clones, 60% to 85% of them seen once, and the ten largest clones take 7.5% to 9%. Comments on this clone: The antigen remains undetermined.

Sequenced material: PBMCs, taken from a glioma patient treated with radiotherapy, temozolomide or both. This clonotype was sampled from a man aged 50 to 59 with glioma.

The CDR3: CASSPSKKNIQYF. Here the CDR3 DNA reads TGTGCCAGCAGCCCGAGTAAAAAAAACATTCAGTACTTC. The V and J genes are TRBV6-5 and TRBJ2-4; D gene uncertain. The V gene's germline CDR1 is MNHEY and CDR2 SVGAGI. V was pared by 6 bases and J by 4 bases, with 10 bases between. CDR3 length: 13 residues.